This T cell receptor beta chain was identified in a study of blood T cells in healthy people across ages. General study results and limits: The unknown donor CMV status may have confounded expanded clonotype changes. Unsorted PBMCs blocked a conclusive comparison of naive and antigen-experienced cells. Roughly linearly, TCR beta diversity per million T cells fell as age increased. With naive T cell percentage, TCR beta diversity showed a strong correlation.

Alongside a J-beta primer mix, a sample-barcoded 5' primer served in a second PCR lasting roughly 6 to 11 cycles. One entry per CDR3 protein, called by TCRdb with MiXCR from the 5' RACE reads. The top ten hold 20% to 30% of the sample, which has hundreds of thousands of distinct CDR3 sequences, roughly three fifths seen once. This clonotype has just a few counts. Its antigen is currently unknown. The specimen sequenced was blood. The TCR comes from a man in his forties in good health.

The CDR3 loop reads CATSTPPRLALNTDTQYF. In nucleotides, the CDR3 is TGTGCCACCAGCACCCCCCCCAGGCTAGCTCTGAACACAGATACGCAGTATTTT. The rearrangement joins TRBV15 to TRBJ2-3, with TRBD2 as a possible D gene (5 bases). Germline V gene data show CDR1 as LNHNV and CDR2 as YYDKDF (reference sequence). Trimming removed 4 bases at V and 2 bases at J, with 22 bases between. The CDR3 totals 18 residues.